This entry is about one TCR beta chain. The V gene's germline CDR1 is PRHDT and CDR2 FYEKMQ (reference sequence). The CDR3 consists of 15 residues. V lost 3 bases and J lost 2, with 11 bases in between. This record comes from a study of CD8 T cells in Susac syndrome. Treatment-naive patients with stable or active relapsing-remitting disease were the multiple sclerosis controls. RNA totalling roughly 0.45 to 1 ug underwent reverse transcription with random hexamers. TCR beta CDR3 was amplified by immunoSEQ multiplex PCR. This amplification extended across 54 Vbeta and 13 Jbeta segments. TCRdb called the immunoSEQ multiplex PCR reads again in MiXCR, with one record for every CDR3 protein. The table lists some 300,000 distinct CDR3 sequences, 85% of them singletons.

The sequencing sample was made of CD8+ T cells from PBMCs. The clonotype was recovered from a human donor with multiple sclerosis. V usage is TRBV13 and J usage is TRBJ2-1; D unclear. The CDR3 coding sequence is TGTGCCAGCAGCTTGGGCAGGATGACCTACAATGAGCAGTTCTTC. It translates to CASSLGRMTYNEQFF.